This TCR beta chain was retrieved from a study of tumor-infiltrating lymphocytes in primary liver carcinoma. For the study at large: Enrolled patients were male and female, aged 30 to 69 years. Per sample, productive TCRbeta reads numbered roughly 3.5 to 7.5 million, similar across tissue types. The study, taken as a whole, reports: Tumors reached a significantly greater top-250-clone fraction than blood did (p = 0.039).

DNA and RNA were both co-extracted from 20-30 mg of bulk tissue that had not been sorted. Concerning this clonotype: What it binds is not known. One end of the junction fails to match germline, which may point to a read error.

The CDR3 has 15 residues. A primer matching the constant region was used to make TCR beta cDNA from 450 to 500 ng of total RNA. TCR beta libraries came from three nested multiplex PCR rounds using slightly modified ARM-PCR. A C-beta reverse primer was combined with TRBV1-TRBV30 forward primers in the first two PCR rounds, and each round had around 11 cycles. TCRdb processed the multiplex PCR reads anew with MiXCR; each CDR3 protein has one entry. The repertoire holds 45,000 or so distinct CDR3 sequences, with about 75% as singletons. The genes are TRBV12-3 or TRBV12-4 and TRBJ2-5, with D perhaps assigned TRBD1 or TRBD2 (6 bases each). The sample consisted of tumor-adjacent normal liver tissue. The origin of this receptor is a young woman with primary liver carcinoma and hepatitis B virus infection. The CDR3 coding sequence is TGTGCCAGCAGTACCTACTCCGGGGGCGAAGAAACCCAGTACTTC. Protein product: CASSTYSGGEETQYF.